Following are 3 T cell receptor beta chains from one sample sequenced in a study of beta chain features in type 1 diabetes. Of the isolated RNA, all was reverse transcribed, and so the sequenced material was expressed TCRB transcripts. Repertoires were generated with immunoSEQ multiplex PCR, while TCRdb's copy carries only in-frame clones and drops some. The repertoire consists of over 350,000 clones, with around 16% occurring once and the leading ten covering approximately 0.02%. Material: naive CD4+ T cells from blood. These receptors all come from a young woman in good health.

The chain recombines TRBV5-1 with TRBJ2-7; weak D call: TRBD1 (6 bases). V was shortened by 0 bases and J by 4 bases, with 14 bases between the two germline ends. CDR1 and CDR2 (germline): SGHRS, YFSETQ. This CDR3 region has 15 residues. The DNA of the CDR3 is TGCGCCAGCAGCTTGGCCGTAGGACAGACATACGAGCAGTACTTC. Its protein product is CASSLAVGQTYEQYF.

This chain connects TRBV10-3 to TRBJ1-1; no clear D. This CDR3 has 12 residues. The germline gives CDR1 ENHRY, CDR2 SYGVKD. V was pared by 0 bases and J by 4 bases, with 3 bases between. The CDR3: CAISESSTEAFF. CDR3 DNA sequence: TGTGCCATCAGTGAGTCTAGCACTGAAGCTTTCTTT.

J is TRBJ2-2 and V is TRBV6-5; tentatively, D is TRBD2 (5 bases). There are 15 residues in the CDR3. In germline, CDR1 is MNHEY, CDR2 SVGAGI. Trimming stripped 4 bases from V and 0 bases from J, with 9 bases between. The CDR3 loop reads CASSWSGANTGELFF. The CDR3 DNA is TGTGCCAGCAGTTGGAGCGGAGCGAACACCGGGGAGCTGTTTTTT.